The 17 T cell receptor beta chains presented below share a single source sample, sequenced in a study of identical twins (dated by TCRdb to the mid-2010s). Preparation of the library involved 5' RACE. The reads were generated on an Illumina HiSeq 2000. TCRdb applied fastp at Q25 and MiXCR to the public reads, then kept only in-frame beta chains. Rows matching on CDR3 protein sequence are summarized as one entry with the most common DNA and genes. The sample table shows about 720,000 distinct CDR3 sequences, and 8.6% are seen once. The ten largest clones add up to approximately 0.96% of the sample. The same sample was also used in a study of yellow fever vaccine responses in identical twins.

Sequenced material: PBMCs. These receptors were obtained from a woman between 18 and 29 years old in good health.

The table lists this clonotype with many counts. This chain uses TRBV29-1 with TRBJ2-3; 8 positions agree with TRBD1. The CDR3 is 14 residues long. CDR1 SQVTM and CDR2 ANQGSEA come from the germline V gene. J lost 7 bases, V lost 3 bases, and 9 bases had no gene match. CDR3 in amino acids: CSVELTGVTNTQYF. As DNA, the CDR3 is TGCAGCGTTGAGTTGACAGGGGTGACAAATACGCAGTATTTT.

This clonotype was counted ten times or more. V and J are TRBV6-5 and TRBJ2-4; D might be TRBD1 (6 bases). This CDR3 spans 17 amino acids. The germline V gene has CDR1 MNHEY and CDR2 SVGAGI. V lost 4 bases and J 0 bases, leaving 16 bases between the germline ends. The CDR3 DNA is TGTGCCAGCAGTTCAACAGGGACCATAGGAGCCAAAAACATTCAGTACTTC. Amino acid sequence: CASSSTGTIGAKNIQYF.

This clonotype was found a few times. J is TRBJ2-1 and V is TRBV20-1; 7 bases line up with TRBD2. This CDR3 has 16 amino acids. Germline assignment: CDR1 DFQATT and CDR2 SNEGSKA (reference sequence). J gave up 0 bases and V 1 base, and 6 bases lay outside the gene matches. The CDR3 sequence: CSARVSSGDSYNEQFF. The CDR3 region has the DNA TGCAGTGCTAGAGTCTCCAGCGGGGACTCCTACAATGAGCAGTTCTTC.

The gene calls are TRBV11-2 and TRBJ1-4, with D hard to call. V was cut by 1 base and J by 5 bases, with 11 bases left in between. The CDR3 length is 15 residues. The germline gives CDR1 SGHAT, CDR2 FQNNGV. As DNA, the CDR3 is TGTGCCAGCAGCTTAGTTGGTGCCCCCAATGAAAAACTGTTTTTT. Residues: CASSLVGAPNEKLFF.

This clonotype was seen repeatedly, ten times or more. The chain has TRBV20-1 and TRBJ2-1, with 8 positions matching TRBD2. The germline V gene encodes CDR1 DFQATT and CDR2 SNEGSKA (reference sequence). After removal of 0 bases from V and 0 bases from J, the junction contained 4 bases not matched to a gene. This CDR3 region has 16 residues. CDR3 protein: CSARDWLAGSYNEQFF. The CDR3, as DNA: TGCAGTGCTAGAGATTGGCTAGCGGGCTCCTACAATGAGCAGTTCTTC.

The V call is TRBV27, the J call TRBJ2-2, with TRBD1 matching over 7 bases. The CDR3 has 14 amino acids. After removal of 8 bases from V and 7 bases from J, the junction contained 10 bases not matched to a gene. Germline CDR1 is MNHEY and CDR2 is SMNVEV (reference sequence). Written as DNA, the CDR3 is TGTGCCAGCGGCGAGGGGGCCCTACTCGGGGAGCTGTTTTTT. Protein sequence: CASGEGALLGELFF.

This rearrangement joins TRBV28 to TRBJ2-4; D tentatively reads TRBD1 or TRBD2 (6 bases each). CDR3 size: 15 residues. The germline gives CDR1 MDHEN, CDR2 SYDVKM. Trimming cost V 2 bases and J 7 bases, with 15 bases left between them. CDR3 protein: CASSLGGTMENIQYF. The CDR3 DNA follows: TGTGCCAGCAGTTTAGGGGGGACAATGGAGAACATTCAGTACTTC.

The CDR3 nucleotides read TGTGCCACCAGCCAAGACGTAGTAGCCAAAAACATTCAGTACTTC. It encodes CATSQDVVAKNIQYF. J is TRBJ2-4 and V is TRBV15; D unresolved. The CDR3 is made up of 15 amino acids. Trimming took off 5 bases at V and 0 bases at J, with 11 bases between the two ends. Germline V gives CDR1 LNHNV, CDR2 YYDKDF (reference sequence).

The chain has TRBV12-3 or TRBV12-4 and TRBJ2-4; 8 nucleotides line up with TRBD1. There are 13 residues in the CDR3. The ends lost 6 bases at V and 8 bases at J; junction bases unmatched: 6. CDR3 sequence reads: CASRRSTGDIQYF. The CDR3 DNA sequence: TGTGCCAGCAGGCGATCGACAGGGGACATTCAGTACTTC.

This clonotype has only a few counts. This chain uses TRBV20-1 with TRBJ2-3; D is undetermined. Germline V gene data show CDR1 as DFQATT and CDR2 as SNEGSKA (reference sequence). Trimming removed 5 bases from V and 5 bases from J, with 17 bases in between. The CDR3 extends over 14 amino acids. The CDR3 DNA follows: TGCAGTGCTCCTGGTAGGTCCCGGAGAGATACGCAGTATTTT. Amino acids: CSAPGRSRRDTQYF.

This clonotype was observed a handful of times. The rearrangement joins TRBV29-1 to TRBJ2-1, with TRBD2 identical over 10 bases. CDR3 length: 13 residues. V shed 5 bases, J shed 6 bases, and the junction held 4 bases outside the gene matches. Germline assignment: CDR1 SQVTM and CDR2 ANQGSEA. CDR3 in DNA: TGCAGCGTTTCTAGCGGGAGCCTCAATGAGCAGTTCTTC. Translated: CSVSSGSLNEQFF.

This clonotype was detected ten times or more. One junction end disagrees with the germline gene, perhaps due to a read error. The chain carries TRBV25-1 and TRBJ2-5; D gene unclear. This CDR3 has 14 residues. CDR1 is MGHDK and CDR2 is SYGVNS in the germline V gene. The CDR3 region is CASSEYRVDETQYF. The CDR3, as DNA: TGTGCCAGCAGCGAATATAGGGTCGACGAGACCCAGTACTTC.

The chain is built from TRBV20-1 and TRBJ2-3, with a tentative D call TRBD2 (5 bases). The CDR3 sequence is 14 residues long. The V and J ends lost 2 bases and 0 bases respectively, with 9 bases between them. In germline, CDR1 is DFQATT, CDR2 SNEGSKA (reference sequence). The CDR3 protein is CSARRGSSTDTQYF. The CDR3, as DNA: TGCAGTGCTAGACGGGGATCGAGCACAGATACGCAGTATTTT.

This clonotype was counted many times. This chain joins TRBV20-1 and TRBJ2-1; D remains unclear. With 2 bases removed from V and 5 bases from J, the gap between germline ends came to 13 bases. Per the germline V gene, CDR1 is DFQATT and CDR2 is SNEGSKA (reference sequence). This CDR3 is built from 14 residues. The CDR3 loop reads CSARRLFQDNEQFF. Written as DNA, the CDR3 is TGCAGTGCTAGACGGCTGTTTCAGGACAATGAGCAGTTCTTC.

This clonotype has a count of ten or more. The CDR3 sequence: CASSPWGGGTDTQYF. CDR3 coding DNA: TGTGCCAGCAGTCCTTGGGGGGGCGGTACAGATACGCAGTATTTT. This chain joins TRBV6-1 and TRBJ2-3; possible D gene TRBD2, 7 bases. This CDR3 spans 15 amino acids. Germline V CDR1 and CDR2: MNHNS, SASEGT. Trimming took 5 bases from V and 3 from J, leaving 15 bases between them.

The sample holds many counts of this clonotype. The chain has TRBV11-2 and TRBJ2-3; a weak D match, TRBD1 (6 bases). The germline CDR1 and CDR2 sequences are SGHAT and FQNNGV. V shed 3 bases and J shed 1 base, with 11 bases lying between them. This CDR3 has 15 amino acids. The chain's CDR3 is CASSFSGVGTDTQYF. Here the CDR3 DNA reads TGTGCCAGCAGCTTCTCAGGGGTCGGCACAGATACGCAGTATTTT.

The V call is TRBV29-1, the J call TRBJ2-7; tentative D call: TRBD2 (5 bases). Trimming pared 4 bases from V and 5 bases from J, leaving 12 bases between. The CDR3 sequence is 12 residues long. Germline V CDR1 and CDR2: SQVTM, ANQGSEA. The CDR3 DNA follows: TGCAGCGTTGTTCTGGCGGAGGACGAGCAGTACTTC. Translation gives CSVVLAEDEQYF.